A selection of T cell receptor beta chains follows, all from one sample in a study of blood T cell repertoires in COVID-19. TCRdb's table, derived via immunoSEQ multiplex PCR, lists solely in-frame clones and lacks some. Of 250,000 or so clones listed, 70% to 75% are singletons. Sequencing was carried out using peripheral blood. The receptors stem from a woman of 80 years or more with acute or convalescent COVID-19. Each CDR3 is given with its conserved first and last residue. The order of the fields is V gene, clone size, D gene, J gene, CDR3 DNA, CDR3 protein. A D gene is named only where the DNA matches it firmly. The size field is filled for only some rows; it gives once, few, many or a size class.

TRBV7-2	-	TRBD1	TRBJ1-5	TGTGCCAGCAGCTTCACGACAGGGCAGCCCCAGCATTTT	CASSFTTGQPQHF
TRBV18	few	-	TRBJ1-2	TGTGCCAGCTCATCGGCGGGGGCGGGAAACTATGGCTACACCTTC	CASSSAGAGNYGYTF
TRBV3-1/TRBV3-2	-	TRBD2	TRBJ2-6	TGTGCCAGCAGCTACGGACTAGCGGGGCCCTCTGGGGCCAACGTCCTGACTTTC	CASSYGLAGPSGANVLTF
TRBV12-5	-	-	TRBJ2-7	TGTGCTAGTGGTTTGGGTACCGGCGGGGGCCCTCAGAGCTACGAGCAGTACTTC	CASGLGTGGGPQSYEQYF
TRBV18	once	-	TRBJ2-1	TGTGCCAGCTCACCAGTCGGGGTGGTGAATGAGCAGTTCTTC	CASSPVGVVNEQFF
TRBV12-5	-	TRBD1	TRBJ1-2	TGTGCTAGTGGTTTGGGACAGGGATATGGCTACACCTTC	CASGLGQGYGYTF
TRBV5-1	-	-	TRBJ2-5	TGCGCCAGCAGCTTGGCTGGCAGGGTTGAAGAGACCCAGTACTTC	CASSLAGRVEETQYF
TRBV5-1	-	-	TRBJ1-6	TGCGCCAGCAGCTTGGGTGTGGGGGGACCCTATAATTCACCCCTCCACTTT	CASSLGVGGPYNSPLHF
TRBV5-1	once	TRBD1	TRBJ1-4	TGCGCCAGCAGCTTGGGACAGGGTGGTAATGAAAAACTGTTTTTT	CASSLGQGGNEKLFF
TRBV10-3	-	-	TRBJ1-2	TGTGCCATCAGTGATACATCAAGGGATACAGGTGGCTACACCTTC	CAISDTSRDTGGYTF
TRBV5-6	-	TRBD1	TRBJ1-1	TGTGCCAGCAGCTTCACAGGGGGCTCTGAAGCTTTCTTT	CASSFTGGSEAFF
TRBV3-1/TRBV3-2	-	-	TRBJ1-2	TGTGCCAGCAGCCAAGTACAGGAACTCGGCTACACCTTC	CASSQVQELGYTF
TRBV24-1	-	-	TRBJ1-1	TGTGCCACCAGTGATTTTTCGGGAGGGATATTAACTGAAGCTTTCTTT	CATSDFSGGILTEAFF
TRBV10-3	-	TRBD1	TRBJ1-2	TGTGCCACCCGCGGACAGGAATATTATGGCTACACCTTC	CATRGQEYYGYTF
TRBV3-1/TRBV3-2	-	TRBD2	TRBJ2-1	TGTGCCAGCAGCCAAGGGTGGGAGGGACACAATGAGCAGTTCTTC	CASSQGWEGHNEQFF
TRBV18	-	TRBD1	TRBJ1-2	TGTGCCAGCTCGAAGGACAGGGGAAAGGAAGGCTACACCTTC	CASSKDRGKEGYTF
TRBV7-9	-	-	TRBJ1-2	TGTGCCAGCAGCTTAGCGCTAGATTTGGAGGGCTACACCTTC	CASSLALDLEGYTF
TRBV20-1	once	-	TRBJ1-6	TGCAGTGCTAGTTCCCCGGTTTATAATTCACCCCTCCACTTT	CSASSPVYNSPLHF
TRBV19	-	-	TRBJ1-6	TGTGCCAGTAGTATAACCAGAGAGGGTGGATATAATTCACCCCTCCACTTT	CASSITREGGYNSPLHF
TRBV3-1/TRBV3-2	-	-	TRBJ1-2	TGTGCCAGCAGCCAAGATCATAGAGGGGGAGCCTGGGGCACCTTC	CASSQDHRGGAWGTF
TRBV6-2/TRBV6-3	-	TRBD2	TRBJ2-7	TGTGCCAGCAGTTACTCGACTAGCGGGAGTAGCGAGCAGTACTTC	CASSYSTSGSSEQYF
TRBV2	-	-	TRBJ1-3	TGTGCCAGCAGGCAGTCTGGAAACACCATATATTTT	CASRQSGNTIYF
TRBV5-1	-	-	TRBJ1-1	TGCGCCAGCAGTTACGGGGTCGAAGCTTTCTTT	CASSYGVEAFF
TRBV5-1	-	TRBD2	TRBJ2-1	TGCGCCAGCAGCCCCCAAGGGACTACCCTTCGGGAGCAGTTCTTC	CASSPQGTTLREQFF
TRBV25-1	-	-	TRBJ1-3	TGTGCACCGGGACAAACTATAAACACCATATATTTT	CAPGQTINTIYF
TRBV7-3	-	-	TRBJ2-1	TGTGCCAGCAGCCAAGGGGGCGGGGCCCTCTCCAATGAGCAGTTCTTC	CASSQGGGALSNEQFF
TRBV6-5	-	TRBD1	TRBJ1-5	TGTGCCAGCATCAGGGGACAGTCCTCGGTGGAGCCCCAGCATTTT	CASIRGQSSVEPQHF
TRBV3-1/TRBV3-2	once	TRBD1	TRBJ1-3	TGTGCCAGCAGCCCCGGACAGGGTTTGAACACCATATATTTT	CASSPGQGLNTIYF
TRBV6-6	-	TRBD1	TRBJ1-4	TGTGCCAGCAGTCCGCGATTTGCCGGGACAGCCTTTGCAACTAATGAAAAACTGTTTTTT	CASSPRFAGTAFATNEKLFF
TRBV20-1	-	TRBD1	TRBJ1-2	TGCAGTGCTAGTAGTACAGGGGTCCCCCCGACTTATGGCTACACCTTC	CSASSTGVPPTYGYTF
TRBV6-1	few	-	TRBJ2-1	TGTGCCAGCAGTGAAGTGAGGAGTGAGCAGTTCTTC	CASSEVRSEQFF
TRBV4-3	-	-	TRBJ1-5	TGCGCCAGCAGCCAAGACCCCCGAGATCAGCCCCAGCATTTT	CASSQDPRDQPQHF
TRBV2	-	TRBD2	TRBJ2-1	TGTGCCAGCAGCGGCGGGACTAGCGGGGGCCGGGAGCAGTTCTTC	CASSGGTSGGREQFF
TRBV6-5	few	-	TRBJ1-2	TGTGCCAGCATACCCTCGGGGGGCTATGGCTACACCTTC	CASIPSGGYGYTF
TRBV5-1	-	-	TRBJ2-1	TGCGCCAGCGGACAGACTAGCAGCAGACCGGGGTCCTACAATGAGCAGTTCTTC	CASGQTSSRPGSYNEQFF
TRBV3-1/TRBV3-2	-	TRBD2	TRBJ2-4	TGTGCCAGCAGCCCTGGCGGGGGAGCGGGAGCAAACATTCAGTACTTC	CASSPGGGAGANIQYF
TRBV19	few	TRBD2	TRBJ2-7	TGTGCCAGTAGTACTTCCGGGACTAGCGCCTCCTACGAGCAGTACTTC	CASSTSGTSASYEQYF